This T cell receptor beta chain was identified in a study of blood T cell repertoires in COVID-19. Across the whole study: The origin of the acute and convalescent COVID-19 samples was the United States, Italy and Spain. T cells, B-cell-depleted T cells, or PBMCs provided the cDNA or gDNA that served as material.

This clone was observed once. As originally analysed: For nucleated cells, counts were estimated from reference gene primer amplification. Some clones are missing from TCRdb's copy, which holds only in-frame ones; the method was immunoSEQ multiplex PCR. Clonal size and the V and J genes are those of that table, whereas D and trimming came from the DNA. This table has around 100,000 clones, about 90% appearing once. The V gene's germline CDR1 is MNHEY and CDR2 SVGAGI. The CDR3 consists of 15 residues. The ends were cut back, 5 bases at V and 3 bases at J, with 13 bases in the middle. The sample taken for sequencing was peripheral blood. The origin of this receptor is a man aged 30-40 years in a cohort sampled during active COVID-19. The genes are TRBV6-5 and TRBJ2-2; D perhaps matches TRBD2 (6 bases). The CDR3 region has the DNA TGTGCCAGCAGTCCCCGGGACTTTGACACCGGGGAGCTGTTTTTT. Encoded protein: CASSPRDFDTGELFF.